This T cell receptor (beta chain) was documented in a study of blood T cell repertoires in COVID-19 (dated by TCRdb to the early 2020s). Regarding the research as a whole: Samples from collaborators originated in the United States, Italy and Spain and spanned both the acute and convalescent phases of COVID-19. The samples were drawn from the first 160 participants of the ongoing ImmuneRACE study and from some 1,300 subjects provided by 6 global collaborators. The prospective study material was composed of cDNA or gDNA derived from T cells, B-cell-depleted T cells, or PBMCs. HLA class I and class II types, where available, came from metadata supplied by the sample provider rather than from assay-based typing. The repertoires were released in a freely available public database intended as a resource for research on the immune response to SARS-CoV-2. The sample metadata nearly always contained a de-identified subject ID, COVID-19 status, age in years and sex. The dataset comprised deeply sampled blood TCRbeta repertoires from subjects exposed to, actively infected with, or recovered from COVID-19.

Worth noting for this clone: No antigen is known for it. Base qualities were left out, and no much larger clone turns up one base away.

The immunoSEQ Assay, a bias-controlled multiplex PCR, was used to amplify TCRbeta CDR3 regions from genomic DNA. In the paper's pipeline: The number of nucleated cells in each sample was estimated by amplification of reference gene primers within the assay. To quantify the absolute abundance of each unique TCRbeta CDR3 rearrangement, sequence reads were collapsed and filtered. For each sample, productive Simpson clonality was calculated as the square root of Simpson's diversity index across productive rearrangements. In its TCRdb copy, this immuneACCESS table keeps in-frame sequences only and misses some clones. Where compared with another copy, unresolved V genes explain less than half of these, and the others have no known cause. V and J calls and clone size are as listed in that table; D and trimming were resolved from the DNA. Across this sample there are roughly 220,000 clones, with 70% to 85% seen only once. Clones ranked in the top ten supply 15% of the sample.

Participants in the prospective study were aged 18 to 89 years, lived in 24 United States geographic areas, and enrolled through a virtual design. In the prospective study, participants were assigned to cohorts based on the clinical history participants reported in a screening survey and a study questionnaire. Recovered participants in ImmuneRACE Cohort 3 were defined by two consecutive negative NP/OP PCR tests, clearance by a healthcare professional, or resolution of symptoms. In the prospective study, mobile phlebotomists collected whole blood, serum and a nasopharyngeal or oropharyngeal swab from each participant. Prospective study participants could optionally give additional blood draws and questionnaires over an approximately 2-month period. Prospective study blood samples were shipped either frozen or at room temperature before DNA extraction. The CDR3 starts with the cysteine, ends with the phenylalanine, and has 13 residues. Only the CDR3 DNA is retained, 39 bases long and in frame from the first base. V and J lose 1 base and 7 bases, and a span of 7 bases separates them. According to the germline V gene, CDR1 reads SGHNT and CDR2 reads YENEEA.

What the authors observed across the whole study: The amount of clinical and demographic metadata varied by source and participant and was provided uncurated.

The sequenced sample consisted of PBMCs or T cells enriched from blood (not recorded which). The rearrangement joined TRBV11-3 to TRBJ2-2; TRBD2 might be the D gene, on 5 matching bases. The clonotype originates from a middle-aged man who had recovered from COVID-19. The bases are TGTGCCAGCAGCTTAGTCCGGGGCGGGGAGCTGTTTTTT. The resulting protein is CASSLVRGGELFF.